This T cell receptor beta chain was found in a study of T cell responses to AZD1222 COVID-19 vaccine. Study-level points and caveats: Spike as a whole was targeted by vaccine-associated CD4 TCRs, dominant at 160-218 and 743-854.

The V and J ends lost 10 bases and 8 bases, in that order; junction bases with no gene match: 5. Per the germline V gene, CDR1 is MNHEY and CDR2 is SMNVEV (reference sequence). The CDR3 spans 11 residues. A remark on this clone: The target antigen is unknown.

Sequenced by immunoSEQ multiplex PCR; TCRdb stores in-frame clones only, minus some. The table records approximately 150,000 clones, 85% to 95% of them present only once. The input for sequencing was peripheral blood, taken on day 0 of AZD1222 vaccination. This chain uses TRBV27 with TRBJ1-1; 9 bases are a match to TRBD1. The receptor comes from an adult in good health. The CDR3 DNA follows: TGTGCCACCCGGACAGGGGACGAAGCTTTCTTT. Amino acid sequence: CATRTGDEAFF.